This T cell receptor (beta chain) came from a study of radiation and T cells in renal cell carcinoma. CDR3 size: 16 residues. CDR1 is SEHNR, CDR2 FQNEAQ, per germline (reference sequence). Germline trimming cut 0 bases from V and 4 bases from J; bases unmatched to any gene: 4. Sequencing was performed with immunoSEQ multiplex PCR; in TCRdb, only in-frame clones are kept and a portion is missing. The sample carries 120,000 to 150,000 clones, around 89% recorded once. Time point indicated: baseline pretreatment blood. The sample's treatment: 15 Gy SBRT to primary tumor, nephrectomy 4 weeks later. The sequence came from an older woman with renal cell carcinoma. The source was blood, collected from a patient whose treatment included radiotherapy and nephrectomy. This chain uses TRBV7-9 with TRBJ2-3; 10 positions agree with TRBD2. CDR3 nucleotide sequence: TGTGCCAGCAGCTTAGCGCCAGGACTAGCGGCAGATACGCAGTATTTT. Translated: CASSLAPGLAADTQYF.